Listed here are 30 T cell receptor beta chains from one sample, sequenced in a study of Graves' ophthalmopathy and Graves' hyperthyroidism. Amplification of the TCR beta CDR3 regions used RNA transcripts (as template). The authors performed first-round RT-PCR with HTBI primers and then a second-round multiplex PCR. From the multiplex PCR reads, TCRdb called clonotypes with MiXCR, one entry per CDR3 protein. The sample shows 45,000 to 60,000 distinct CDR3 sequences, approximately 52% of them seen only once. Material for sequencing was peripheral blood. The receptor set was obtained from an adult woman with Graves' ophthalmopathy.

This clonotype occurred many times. The CDR3 sequence: CASSPPTSGAYNEQFF. The DNA of the CDR3 is TGTGCCAGCAGCCCTCCTACTAGCGGAGCCTACAATGAGCAGTTCTTC. The gene calls are TRBV2 and TRBJ2-1; the match to TRBD2 covers 8 bases. This CDR3 comprises 16 residues. Germline-derived CDR1 and CDR2 are SNHLY and FYNNEI. V shed 6 bases and J 2 bases; nucleotides not matched to a gene: 9.

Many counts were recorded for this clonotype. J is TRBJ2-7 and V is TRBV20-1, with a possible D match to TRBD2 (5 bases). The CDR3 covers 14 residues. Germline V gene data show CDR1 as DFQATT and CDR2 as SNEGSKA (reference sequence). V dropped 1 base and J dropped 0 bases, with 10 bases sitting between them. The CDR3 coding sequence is TGCAGTGCTAGAGCCCTAGCCTACTCCTACGAGCAGTACTTC. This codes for CSARALAYSYEQYF.

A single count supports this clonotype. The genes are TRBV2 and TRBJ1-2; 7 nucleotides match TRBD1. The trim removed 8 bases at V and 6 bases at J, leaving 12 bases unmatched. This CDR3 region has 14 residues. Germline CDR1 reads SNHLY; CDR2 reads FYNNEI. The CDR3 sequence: CASGAGGIKDGYTF. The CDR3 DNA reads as TGTGCCAGCGGGGCAGGGGGAATAAAGGATGGCTACACCTTC. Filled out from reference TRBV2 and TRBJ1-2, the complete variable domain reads EPEVTQTPSHQVTQMGQEVILRCVPISNHLYFYWYRQILGQKVEFLVSFYNNEISEKSEIFDDQFSVERPDGSNFTLKIRSTKLEDSAMYFCASGAGGIKDGYTFGSGTRLTVV.

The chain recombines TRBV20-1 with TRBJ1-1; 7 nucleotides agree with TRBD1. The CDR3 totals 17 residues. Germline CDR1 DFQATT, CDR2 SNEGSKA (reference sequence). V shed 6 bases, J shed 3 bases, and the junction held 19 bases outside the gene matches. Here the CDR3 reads CSAGTSGRGRFHTEAFF. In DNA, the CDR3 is TGCAGTGCGGGGACTAGCGGGAGGGGGCGATTTCACACTGAAGCTTTCTTT.

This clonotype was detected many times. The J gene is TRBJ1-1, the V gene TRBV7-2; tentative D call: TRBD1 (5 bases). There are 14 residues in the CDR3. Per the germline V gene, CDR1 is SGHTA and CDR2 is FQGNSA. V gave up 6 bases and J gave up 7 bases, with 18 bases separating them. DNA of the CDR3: TGTGCCAGCAGTCCAGGGATGGTACAAGGTGAAGCTTTCTTT. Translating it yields CASSPGMVQGEAFF. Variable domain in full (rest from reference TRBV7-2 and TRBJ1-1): GAGVSQSPSNKVTEKGKDVELRCDPISGHTALYWYRQSLGQGLEFLIYFQGNSAPDKSGLPSDRFSAERTGGSVSTLTIQRTQQEDSAVYLCASSPGMVQGEAFFGQGTRLTVV.

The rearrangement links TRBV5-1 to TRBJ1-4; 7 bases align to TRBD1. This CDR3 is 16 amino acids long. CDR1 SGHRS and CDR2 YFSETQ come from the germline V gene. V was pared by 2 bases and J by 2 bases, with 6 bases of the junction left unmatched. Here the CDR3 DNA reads TGCGCCAGCAGCTTATTAGCGGGACAGACTAATGAAAAACTGTTTTTT. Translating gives CASSLLAGQTNEKLFF.

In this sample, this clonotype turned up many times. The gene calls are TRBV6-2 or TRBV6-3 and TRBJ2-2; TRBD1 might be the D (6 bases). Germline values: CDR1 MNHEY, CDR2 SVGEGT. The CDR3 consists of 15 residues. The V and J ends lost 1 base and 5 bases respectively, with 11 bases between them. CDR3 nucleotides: TGTGCCAGCAGTTACTATGGACAGTTGACCGGGGAGCTGTTTTTT. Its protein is CASSYYGQLTGELFF.

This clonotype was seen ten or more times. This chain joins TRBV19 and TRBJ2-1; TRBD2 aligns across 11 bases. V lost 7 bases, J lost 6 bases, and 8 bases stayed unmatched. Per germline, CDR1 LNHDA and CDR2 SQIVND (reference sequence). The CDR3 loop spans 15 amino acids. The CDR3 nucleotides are TGTGCCAGTATCCCGGGTAGCGGGAGGGCCAATGAGCAGTTCTTC. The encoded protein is CASIPGSGRANEQFF.

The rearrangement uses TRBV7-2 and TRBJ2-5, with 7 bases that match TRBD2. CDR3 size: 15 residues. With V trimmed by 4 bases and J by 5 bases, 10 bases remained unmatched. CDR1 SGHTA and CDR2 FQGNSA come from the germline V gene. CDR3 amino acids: CASSSQRGPTETQYF. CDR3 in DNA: TGTGCCAGCAGCTCTCAGCGGGGTCCTACGGAGACCCAGTACTTC.

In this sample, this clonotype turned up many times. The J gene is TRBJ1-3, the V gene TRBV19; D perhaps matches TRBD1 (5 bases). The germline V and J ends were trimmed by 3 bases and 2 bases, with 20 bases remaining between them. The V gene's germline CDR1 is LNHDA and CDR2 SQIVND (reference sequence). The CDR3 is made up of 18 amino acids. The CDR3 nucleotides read TGTGCCAGTAGTATTTTAAAGGGACCGCGAACCGCTGGAAACACCATATATTTT. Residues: CASSILKGPRTAGNTIYF.

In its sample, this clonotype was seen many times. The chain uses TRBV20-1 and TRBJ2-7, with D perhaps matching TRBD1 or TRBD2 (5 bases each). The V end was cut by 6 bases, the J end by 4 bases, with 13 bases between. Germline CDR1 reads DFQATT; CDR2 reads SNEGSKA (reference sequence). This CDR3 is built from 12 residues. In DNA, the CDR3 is TGCAGTGCCAACCCTGGGGGTTACGAGCAGTACTTC. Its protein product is CSANPGGYEQYF.

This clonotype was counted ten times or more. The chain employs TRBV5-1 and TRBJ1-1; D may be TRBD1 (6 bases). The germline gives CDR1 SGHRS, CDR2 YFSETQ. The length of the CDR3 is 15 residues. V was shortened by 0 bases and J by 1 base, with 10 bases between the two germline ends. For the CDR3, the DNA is TGCGCCAGCAGCTTGGGAGTGACAGGGAACACTGAAGCTTTCTTT. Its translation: CASSLGVTGNTEAFF.

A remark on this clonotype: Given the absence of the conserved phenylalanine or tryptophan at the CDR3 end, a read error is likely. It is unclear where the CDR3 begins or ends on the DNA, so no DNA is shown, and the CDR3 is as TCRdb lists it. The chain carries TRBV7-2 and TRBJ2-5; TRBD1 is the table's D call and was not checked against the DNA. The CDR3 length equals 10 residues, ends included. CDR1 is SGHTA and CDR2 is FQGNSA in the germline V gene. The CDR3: CASSLAGTYN.

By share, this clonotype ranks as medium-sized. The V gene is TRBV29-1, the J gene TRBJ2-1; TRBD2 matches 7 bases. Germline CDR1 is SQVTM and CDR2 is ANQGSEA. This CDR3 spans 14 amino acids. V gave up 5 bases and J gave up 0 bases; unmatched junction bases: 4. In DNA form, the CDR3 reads TGCAGCGTTTTAGGCGGGAGCTCCTACAATGAGCAGTTCTTC. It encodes CSVLGGSSYNEQFF.

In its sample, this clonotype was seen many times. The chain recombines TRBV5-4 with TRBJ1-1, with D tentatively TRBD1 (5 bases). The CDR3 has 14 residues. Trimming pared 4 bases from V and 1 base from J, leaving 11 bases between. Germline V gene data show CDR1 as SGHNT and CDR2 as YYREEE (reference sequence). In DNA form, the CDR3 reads TGTGCCAGCAGCCCGGACAACCGGAACACTGAAGCTTTCTTT. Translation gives CASSPDNRNTEAFF.

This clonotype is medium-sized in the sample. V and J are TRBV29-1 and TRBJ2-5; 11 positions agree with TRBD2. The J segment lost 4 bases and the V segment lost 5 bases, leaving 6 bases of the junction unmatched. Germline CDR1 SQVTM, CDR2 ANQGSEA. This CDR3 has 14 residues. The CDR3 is CSVTLAGAGETQYF. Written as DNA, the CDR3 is TGCAGCGTTACACTAGCGGGAGCGGGAGAGACCCAGTACTTC.

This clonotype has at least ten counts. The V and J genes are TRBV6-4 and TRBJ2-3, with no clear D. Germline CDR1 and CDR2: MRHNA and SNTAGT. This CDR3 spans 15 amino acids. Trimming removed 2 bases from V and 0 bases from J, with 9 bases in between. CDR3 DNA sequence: TGTGCCAGCAGTGACAATGGGGATAGCACAGATACGCAGTATTTT. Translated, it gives CASSDNGDSTDTQYF.

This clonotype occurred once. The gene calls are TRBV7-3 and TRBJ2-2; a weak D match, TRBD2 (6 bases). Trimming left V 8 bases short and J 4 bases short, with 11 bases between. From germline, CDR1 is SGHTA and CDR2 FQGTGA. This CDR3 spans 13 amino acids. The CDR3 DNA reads TGTGCCAGCGCCGCGGGGACCACCGGGGAGCTGTTTTTT. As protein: CASAAGTTGELFF.

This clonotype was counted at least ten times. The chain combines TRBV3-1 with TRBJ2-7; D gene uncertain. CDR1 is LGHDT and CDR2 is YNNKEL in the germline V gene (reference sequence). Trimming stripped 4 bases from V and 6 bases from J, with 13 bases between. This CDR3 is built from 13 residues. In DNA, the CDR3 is TGTGCCAGCAGCCCACAAAGGGTCTCCGAGCAGTACTTC. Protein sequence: CASSPQRVSEQYF.

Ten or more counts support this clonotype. CDR3 region: CASSLAGPTSLATQYF. CDR3 nucleotide sequence: TGCGCCAGCAGCTTAGCCGGGCCGACAAGCCTAGCGACCCAGTACTTC. The chain is built from TRBV5-1 and TRBJ2-5; D perhaps matches TRBD2 (5 bases). This CDR3 is built from 16 residues. Germline V gene data show CDR1 as SGHRS and CDR2 as YFSETQ. Trimming left V 2 bases short and J 7 bases short, with 21 bases between.

CDR3 sequence: CASNSNDGGAQYF. The CDR3 DNA is TGTGCCAGCAATTCCAATGACGGGGGGGCGCAGTATTTT. The chain is built from TRBV6-5 and TRBJ2-3, with 8 bases that match TRBD2. With 7 bases clipped from V and 10 bases from J, the junction kept 10 bases outside the gene matches. This CDR3 contains 13 residues. Per the germline V gene, CDR1 is MNHEY and CDR2 is SVGAGI.

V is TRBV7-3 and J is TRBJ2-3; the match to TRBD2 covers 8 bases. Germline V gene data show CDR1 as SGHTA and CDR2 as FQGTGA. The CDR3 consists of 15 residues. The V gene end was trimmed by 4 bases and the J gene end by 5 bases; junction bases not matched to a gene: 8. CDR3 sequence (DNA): TGTGCCAGCAGCTACCGGAGCGGGGGAGGAGATACGCAGTATTTT. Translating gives CASSYRSGGGDTQYF.

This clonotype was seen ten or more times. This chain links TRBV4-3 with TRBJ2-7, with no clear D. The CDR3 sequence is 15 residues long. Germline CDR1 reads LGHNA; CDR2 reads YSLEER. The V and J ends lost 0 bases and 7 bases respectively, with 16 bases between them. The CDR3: CASSQDVSPLREQYF. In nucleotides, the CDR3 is TGCGCCAGCAGCCAAGATGTTAGCCCACTACGTGAGCAGTACTTC.

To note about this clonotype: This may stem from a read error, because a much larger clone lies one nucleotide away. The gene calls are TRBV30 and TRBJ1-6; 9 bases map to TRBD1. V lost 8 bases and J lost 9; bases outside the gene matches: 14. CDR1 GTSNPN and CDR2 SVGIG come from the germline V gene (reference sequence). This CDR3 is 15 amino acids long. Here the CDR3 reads CARTYLGQGSSPLHF. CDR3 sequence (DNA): TGTGCCCGGACCTACTTGGGACAGGGTAGTTCACCCCTCCACTTT.

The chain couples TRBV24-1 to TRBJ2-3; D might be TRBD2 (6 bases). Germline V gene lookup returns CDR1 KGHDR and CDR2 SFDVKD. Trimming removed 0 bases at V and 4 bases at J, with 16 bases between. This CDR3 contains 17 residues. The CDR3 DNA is TGTGCCACCAGTGATTTGGGGCTAGCGTCGGCCCCAGATACGCAGTATTTT. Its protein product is CATSDLGLASAPDTQYF.

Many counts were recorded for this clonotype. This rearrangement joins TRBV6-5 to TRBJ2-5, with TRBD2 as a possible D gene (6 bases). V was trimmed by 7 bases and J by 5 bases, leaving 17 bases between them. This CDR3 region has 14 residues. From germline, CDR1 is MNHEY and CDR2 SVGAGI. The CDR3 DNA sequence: TGTGCCAGCAAACTAGCTCTGGCGGGGGAGACCCAGTACTTC. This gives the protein CASKLALAGETQYF.

The CDR3: CASSYSGEQGSLETQYF. CDR3 nucleotides: TGTGCCAGCAGTTACTCCGGGGAACAGGGAAGTCTGGAGACCCAGTACTTC. The chain links TRBV6-5 to TRBJ2-5; D possibly corresponds to TRBD1 (6 bases). The germline gives CDR1 MNHEY, CDR2 SVGAGI. This CDR3 is 17 amino acids long. Deletions cut 0 bases from V and 5 bases from J, with 19 bases between.

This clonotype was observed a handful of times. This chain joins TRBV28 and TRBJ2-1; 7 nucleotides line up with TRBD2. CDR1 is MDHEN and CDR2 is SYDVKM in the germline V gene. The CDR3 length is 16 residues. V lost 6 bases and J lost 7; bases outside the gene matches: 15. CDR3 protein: CASRQSRAGVNNEQFF. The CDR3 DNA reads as TGTGCCAGCAGGCAGAGCCGGGCGGGAGTAAATAATGAGCAGTTCTTC.

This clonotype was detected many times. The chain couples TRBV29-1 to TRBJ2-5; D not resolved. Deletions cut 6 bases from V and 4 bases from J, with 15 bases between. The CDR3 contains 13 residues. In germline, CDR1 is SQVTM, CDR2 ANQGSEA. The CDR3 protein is CSVPWGERETQYF. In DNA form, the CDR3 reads TGCAGCGTCCCGTGGGGTGAAAGAGAGACCCAGTACTTC.

CDR3 region: CSAGTGKGPQAVSTDTQYF. DNA for the CDR3: TGCAGCGCCGGGACAGGGAAGGGACCCCAGGCTGTGAGCACAGATACGCAGTATTTT. The chain employs TRBV29-1 and TRBJ2-3, with TRBD1 identical over 9 bases. The CDR3 loop spans 19 amino acids. Trimming cost V 7 bases and J 0 bases; bases outside gene matches: 20. Germline CDR1 reads SQVTM; CDR2 reads ANQGSEA.